Listed below are T cell receptor beta chains from one sample, sequenced in a study of blood T cell repertoires in COVID-19. Repertoires were generated with immunoSEQ multiplex PCR, while TCRdb's copy carries only in-frame clones and drops some. The sample lists roughly 250,000 clones, around 88% seen once, with 0.95% to 1.5% in the top ten. The source material was PBMCs or T cells enriched from blood (not recorded which). These receptors were obtained from a middle-aged woman with acute COVID-19. CDR3s include the opening cysteine and the closing phenylalanine or tryptophan. The D gene is left open where the match is weak. Some rows have no size entry. The others give once, few or many, or a class for an expanded clone.

v_gene	d_gene	j_gene	abundance	CDR3nt	CDR3aa
TRBV7-3	.	TRBJ2-3	.	TGTGCCAGCAGCTTAGGTCAAGCGGGCTACACAGATACGCAGTATTTT	CASSLGQAGYTDTQYF
TRBV29-1	.	TRBJ2-1	.	TGCAGCGTTGTCAGATACAATGAGCAGTTCTTC	CSVVRYNEQFF
TRBV19	TRBD1	TRBJ1-2	.	TGTGCCACCCCTACCCGGACAGGCCTCAAGGATGGCTACACCTTC	CATPTRTGLKDGYTF
TRBV10-1	.	TRBJ1-1	.	TGCGCCAGCAGTGCAAACCAGGGGAACACTGAAGCTTTCTTT	CASSANQGNTEAFF
TRBV10-3	.	TRBJ2-3	.	TGTGCCATCAGTGAGCCGGGCGGGAGCACAGATACGCAGTATTTT	CAISEPGGSTDTQYF
TRBV5-6	.	TRBJ2-1	.	TGTGCCAGCAGCTTCGGGGTGGCGGAGAATGAGCAGTTCTTC	CASSFGVAENEQFF
TRBV5-1	.	TRBJ1-2	.	TGCGCCAGCAGCTTGGACCAACCAGACTATGGCTACACCTTC	CASSLDQPDYGYTF
TRBV27	.	TRBJ1-2	once	TGTGCCAGCAGTTCCCAAATAGGGGGTGGCTACACCTTC	CASSSQIGGGYTF
TRBV29-1	TRBD2	TRBJ2-1	.	TGCAGCGGGAAACTAGCGGGCCTACCCTACAATGAGCAGTTCTTC	CSGKLAGLPYNEQFF
TRBV20-1	.	TRBJ2-1	.	TGCAGTGTCCAGTACAATGAGCAGTTCTTC	CSVQYNEQFF
TRBV10-3	.	TRBJ1-4	.	TGTGCCATCAGTGAGTCGTCGGCAGGGGCTAATGAAAAACTGTTTTTT	CAISESSAGANEKLFF
TRBV7-9	TRBD1	TRBJ1-2	.	TGTGCCAGCAGCCCAGAGACAGGGGGCACAATCTATGGCTACACCTTC	CASSPETGGTIYGYTF
TRBV28	.	TRBJ2-7	.	TGTGCCAGCAGTCCCGGACAGCTCTCCTACGAGCAGTACTTC	CASSPGQLSYEQYF
TRBV18	TRBD1	TRBJ2-5	once	TGTGCCAGCTCAACCCGGGACAGGGGGCAAGAGACCCAGTACTTC	CASSTRDRGQETQYF
TRBV28	.	TRBJ1-1	once	TGTGCCAGCAGTTTACCACGGACAAGCGGGGCCAACACTGAAGCTTTCTTT	CASSLPRTSGANTEAFF
TRBV4-1	TRBD1	TRBJ1-5	.	TGCGCCAGCAGGCAAGAGACAGGGGGTGACCAGCCCCAGCATTTT	CASRQETGGDQPQHF
TRBV27	TRBD1	TRBJ1-4	.	TGTGCCAGCAGTTCCACAGGGGGGTATGAAAAACTGTTTTTT	CASSSTGGYEKLFF
TRBV5-1	.	TRBJ1-1	.	TGCGCCAGCAGTCAGAACACTGAAGCTTTCTTT	CASSQNTEAFF
TRBV24-1	TRBD1	TRBJ2-1	.	TGTGCCACCAGTGAGGCCGGGACAGGGAATGAGCAGTTCTTC	CATSEAGTGNEQFF
TRBV30	.	TRBJ1-5	once	TGTGCCTGGAGTCCGAGGTGGAATCAGCCCCAGCATTTT	CAWSPRWNQPQHF
TRBV5-1	.	TRBJ1-5	.	TGCGCCAGCAGCCCAGCGGGGGCTAGCAATCAGCCCCAGCATTTT	CASSPAGASNQPQHF
TRBV25-1	TRBD1	TRBJ1-2	.	TGTGCCAGCACGGGACAGGGGATTGGCTACACCTTC	CASTGQGIGYTF
TRBV2	TRBD1	TRBJ1-1	.	TGTGCCAGCAGTGACCCCAGGGGGAGGAACACTGAAGCTTTCTTT	CASSDPRGRNTEAFF
TRBV24-1	TRBD1	TRBJ2-2	.	TGTGCCACCAGCCCGACAGGGGAAACCGGGGAGCTGTTTTTT	CATSPTGETGELFF
TRBV19	.	TRBJ1-5	.	TGTGCCAGTAGCCCCCTAGGGGCCGGTCAGCCCCAGCATTTT	CASSPLGAGQPQHF
TRBV5-1	.	TRBJ2-7	.	TGCGCCAGCAGCTTGGCCCTGTCCTACGAGCAGTACTTC	CASSLALSYEQYF
TRBV5-6	TRBD1	TRBJ1-1	once	TGTGCCAGCAGCCGCGCAGGGGGCCGGTACACTGAAGCTTTCTTT	CASSRAGGRYTEAFF
TRBV9	TRBD1	TRBJ1-1	.	TGTGCCAGCAAGAGAACAGGGGAGACTGAAGCTTTCTTT	CASKRTGETEAFF
TRBV7-3	.	TRBJ2-1	.	TGTGCCAGCAGCCTACAGGATTACAATGAGCAGTTCTTC	CASSLQDYNEQFF
TRBV4-1	TRBD1	TRBJ1-2	.	TGCGCCAGCAGCCGGCGACAGGGCAAGGAGGACTATGGCTACACCTTC	CASSRRQGKEDYGYTF
TRBV5-4	TRBD1	TRBJ1-2	once	TGTGCCAGCAGCATTTGGACAGGGACCCTCTATGGCTACACCTTC	CASSIWTGTLYGYTF
TRBV7-9	TRBD1	TRBJ1-4	.	TGTGCCAGCAGCCCCCCCGGGGACAGAGATGAAAAACTGTTTTTT	CASSPPGDRDEKLFF
TRBV21-1	.	TRBJ1-1	.	TGTGCCAGCAGCAAAGGAGGGCTGAACACTGAAGCTTTCTTT	CASSKGGLNTEAFF
TRBV27	.	TRBJ1-1	.	TGTGCCAGCAGCAGCCAGGGCGGCACTGAAGCTTTCTTT	CASSSQGGTEAFF
TRBV6-6	.	TRBJ2-2	.	TGTGCCAGCAGTTACACTGGAGGGGGGGAAGCCGGGGAGCTGTTTTTT	CASSYTGGGEAGELFF
TRBV6-6	TRBD2	TRBJ2-7	.	TGTGCCAGCAGTCCATACCCCTACTTTGGAGGGGAGGGCTACGAGCAGTACTTC	CASSPYPYFGGEGYEQYF
TRBV27	.	TRBJ2-1	.	TGTGCCAGCAGTTCTCAACTCATCCCTCCCTATGAGCAGTTCTTC	CASSSQLIPPYEQFF
TRBV28	.	TRBJ1-2	many	TGTGCCAGCAGCCCGCCGGGTTGGTATGGCTACACCTTC	CASSPPGWYGYTF
TRBV11-2	.	TRBJ1-2	.	TGTGCCAGCAGCTTTGGGGAGCAATATGGCTACACCTTC	CASSFGEQYGYTF
TRBV3-1/TRBV3-2	.	TRBJ2-7	.	TGTGCCAGCAGCCAAGGAACAATTCGGCAGTACTTC	CASSQGTIRQYF
TRBV11-3	TRBD2	TRBJ2-3	.	TGTGCCAGCAGCTTCCGAGCGGGAGGGCCCGGAGATACGCAGTATTTT	CASSFRAGGPGDTQYF
TRBV6-5	TRBD1	TRBJ1-1	few	TGTGCCAGCAGTCCGTCGACAGGGAAGTTTGAAGCTTTCTTT	CASSPSTGKFEAFF
TRBV7-9	TRBD2	TRBJ2-1	.	TGTGCCAGCAGCTTACGGGCGGGAGGGCCGACGGGCGTCTACAATGAGCAGTTCTTC	CASSLRAGGPTGVYNEQFF
TRBV19	TRBD1	TRBJ1-2	.	TGTGCCAGTAGTAGGGACAGGGGCGTGGGCTATGGCTACACCTTC	CASSRDRGVGYGYTF
TRBV6-5	.	TRBJ2-2	.	TGTGCCAGCAGGCTAGCGTCGAACACCGGGGAGCTGTTTTTT	CASRLASNTGELFF
TRBV27	TRBD2	TRBJ2-1	.	TGTGCCAGCAGTAGCCCCCGGGATAGCGGGAACTACAATGATCAGTTCTTC	CASSSPRDSGNYNDQFF
TRBV2	.	TRBJ1-5	.	TGTGCCAGCAGTCCTCAGGTTAGCAATCAGCCCCAGCATTTT	CASSPQVSNQPQHF
TRBV7-9	TRBD1	TRBJ2-3	.	TGTGCCAGCAGCCACGACAGGGGGCGTCAGCAGTATTTT	CASSHDRGRQQYF
TRBV20-1	.	TRBJ2-2	.	TGCAGTGCTAGTAGGGGCCTGAACACCGGGGAGCTGTTTTTT	CSASRGLNTGELFF
TRBV27	.	TRBJ1-5	.	TGTGCCAGCGCCCAGACAGCTGGGGTTTATAGCAATCAGCCCCAGCATTTT	CASAQTAGVYSNQPQHF
TRBV5-8	TRBD1	TRBJ1-5	many	TGTGCCAGCAGCTGGCATGGACAGGGCGCTTTAAATCAGCCCCAGCATTTT	CASSWHGQGALNQPQHF
TRBV11-3	TRBD2	TRBJ2-1	.	TGTGCCAGCAGCCCCGTAGCGGGAGTCGGTGAGCAGTTCTTC	CASSPVAGVGEQFF
TRBV7-9	TRBD1	TRBJ2-7	few	TGTGCCAGCAGCCCCCCTGGGACAGGGGGAACCTACGAGCAGTACTTC	CASSPPGTGGTYEQYF
TRBV3-1/TRBV3-2	.	TRBJ1-2	.	TGTGCCAGCAGCCAAGATAACAAGGAGTGGTATGGCTACACCTTC	CASSQDNKEWYGYTF
TRBV28	TRBD1	TRBJ2-1	.	TGTGCCAGCAAAGGTGGAGGGACAGGGGTCTACAATGAGCAGTTCTTC	CASKGGGTGVYNEQFF